This T cell receptor (beta chain) derives from a study of T cells in tumors after PD-1 blockade. As for the study in general: Patients received pembrolizumab 200 mg every 3 weeks or cemiplimab 350 mg every 2 weeks.

This clone showed up just once. What it binds is not known. Study conclusions and caveats: Only pre- versus post-treatment comparisons showed clonal replacement. After therapy, most expanded exhausted CD8+ clones were absent pre-treatment, suggesting clonal replacement.

The CDR3 spans 14 residues. V was cut by 8 bases and J by 3 bases, with 15 bases left in between. CDR1 SGHVS and CDR2 FNYEAQ come from the germline V gene. Time point here: second of two post-therapy site-matched biopsies about 2 months apart. The table came from immunoSEQ multiplex PCR; TCRdb's copy has only in-frame clones and leaves some out. The repertoire holds about 8,200 clones, 62% seen once, with over 10% in the top ten. The rearrangement uses TRBV7-6 and TRBJ2-3; perhaps TRBD2 as D (5 bases). This clonotype was sampled from a human donor with basal cell carcinoma. Material: tumor tissue, obtained after anti-PD-1 treatment. The CDR3 protein is CASALGGPTDTQYF. The CDR3 region has the DNA TGTGCCAGCGCCCTCGGAGGTCCTACAGATACGCAGTATTTT.